This note documents a single T cell receptor beta chain sequence. Its specificity is unknown. Germline assignment: CDR1 MNHNS and CDR2 SASEGT. This CDR3 region has 15 residues. Trimming cost V 2 bases and J 0 bases; bases outside gene matches: 0. The data are from a study of STAT5B mutations in CD4+ large granular lymphocyte leukemia. Some clones are missing from TCRdb's copy, which holds only in-frame ones; the method was immunoSEQ multiplex PCR. The repertoire has about 1,400 clones, about 82% of them found once; the top ten carry about three quarters. Findings of the study overall: TRBV06-family usage was enriched in top patient clones (8/27) versus controls (2/35). No patients shared main leukemic clonotypes, though about 26% appeared at low frequency elsewhere.

This chain uses TRBV6-1 with TRBJ2-1, with 8 bases aligning to TRBD2. The receptor was isolated from a man between 65 and 80 years old with CD4+ T-cell large granular lymphocyte leukemia. The sample was PBMCs. In nucleotides, the CDR3 is TGTGCCAGCAGTGAAAGCGGGAGCTCCTACAATGAGCAGTTCTTC. It codes for CASSESGSSYNEQFF.